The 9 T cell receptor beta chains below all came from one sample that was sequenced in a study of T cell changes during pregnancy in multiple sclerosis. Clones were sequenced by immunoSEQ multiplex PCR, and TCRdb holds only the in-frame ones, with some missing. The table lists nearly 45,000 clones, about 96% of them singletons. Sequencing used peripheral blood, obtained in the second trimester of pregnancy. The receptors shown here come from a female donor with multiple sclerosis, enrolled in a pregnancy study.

The DNA of the CDR3 is TGCGCCAGCAGCCAAGATACAGTAGGGGCAGGGGGTAACTATGGCTACACCTTC. It is translated as CASSQDTVGAGGNYGYTF. V and J are TRBV4-1 and TRBJ1-2; 7 positions agree with TRBD1. The CDR3 covers 18 residues. V gave up 0 bases and J gave up 1 base; unmatched junction bases: 11. CDR1 is MGHRA, CDR2 YSYEKL, per germline.

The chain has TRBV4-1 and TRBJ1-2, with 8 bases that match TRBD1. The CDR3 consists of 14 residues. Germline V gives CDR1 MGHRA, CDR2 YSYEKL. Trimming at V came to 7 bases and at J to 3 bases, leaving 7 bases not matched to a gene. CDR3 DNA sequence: TGCGCCAGCACCGTGGACAGGGAGGACTATGGCTACACCTTC. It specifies CASTVDREDYGYTF.

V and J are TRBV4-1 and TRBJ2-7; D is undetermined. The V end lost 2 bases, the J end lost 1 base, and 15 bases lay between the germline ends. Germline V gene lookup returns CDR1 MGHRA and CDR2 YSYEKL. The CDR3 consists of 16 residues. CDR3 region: CASSQRSGGLSYEQYF. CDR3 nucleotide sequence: TGCGCCAGCAGCCAAAGGTCCGGCGGCCTTTCCTACGAGCAGTACTTC.

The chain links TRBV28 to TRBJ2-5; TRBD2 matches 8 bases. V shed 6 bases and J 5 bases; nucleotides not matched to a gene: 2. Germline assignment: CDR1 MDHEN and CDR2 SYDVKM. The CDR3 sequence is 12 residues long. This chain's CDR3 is CASRTSDETQYF. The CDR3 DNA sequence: TGTGCCAGCAGGACTAGCGACGAGACCCAGTACTTC.

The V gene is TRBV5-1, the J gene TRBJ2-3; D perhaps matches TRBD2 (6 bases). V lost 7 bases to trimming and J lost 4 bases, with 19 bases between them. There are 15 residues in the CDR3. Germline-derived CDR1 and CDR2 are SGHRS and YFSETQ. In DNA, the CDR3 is TGCGCCAGCGGTTCCGCAGGGACTTGGTCAGATACGCAGTATTTT. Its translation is CASGSAGTWSDTQYF.

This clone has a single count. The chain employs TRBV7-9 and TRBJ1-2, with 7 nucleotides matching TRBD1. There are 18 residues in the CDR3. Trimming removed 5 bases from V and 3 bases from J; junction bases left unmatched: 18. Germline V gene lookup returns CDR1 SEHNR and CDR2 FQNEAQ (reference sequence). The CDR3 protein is CASSVAEVQGLIDYGYTF. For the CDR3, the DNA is TGTGCCAGCAGCGTGGCGGAGGTACAGGGGCTTATCGACTATGGCTACACCTTC.

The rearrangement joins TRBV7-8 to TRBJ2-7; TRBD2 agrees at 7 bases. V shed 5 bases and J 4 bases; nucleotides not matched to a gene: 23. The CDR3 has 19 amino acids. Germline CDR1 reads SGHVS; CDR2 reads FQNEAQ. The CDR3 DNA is TGTGCCAGCAGCCCCCCTCCCCCCCTGCTAGCGGAGTTTCCTTACGAGCAGTACTTC. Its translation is CASSPPPPLLAEFPYEQYF.

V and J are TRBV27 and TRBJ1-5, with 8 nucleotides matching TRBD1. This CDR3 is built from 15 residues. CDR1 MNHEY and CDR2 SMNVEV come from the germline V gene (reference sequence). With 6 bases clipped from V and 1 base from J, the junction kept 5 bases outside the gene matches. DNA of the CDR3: TGTGCCAGCAGCGTACAGGGGGTAAGCAATCAGCCCCAGCATTTT. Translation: CASSVQGVSNQPQHF.

The CDR3 DNA follows: TGTGCCAGTAAGACAGGGGGGAGCAATCAGCCCCAGCATTTT. Translation gives CASKTGGSNQPQHF. The chain has TRBV19 and TRBJ1-5; the match to TRBD1 covers 9 bases. Germline V gene lookup returns CDR1 LNHDA and CDR2 SQIVND (reference sequence). The CDR3 is 14 amino acids. V shed 7 bases, J shed 1 base, and the junction held 2 bases outside the gene matches.